Below, 28 T cell receptor beta chains from the same sample are listed, as sequenced in a study of T cell clonality in common variable immunodeficiency. Method: immunoSEQ multiplex PCR; TCRdb's copy keeps in-frame clones and lacks some. The sample was found to contain approximately 44,000 clones, and every one recurs. Sequencing input: peripheral blood mononuclear cells. The receptor set was obtained from a person aged 18 to 69 in good health.

Details on this clone: The read terminates 3 residues ahead of where the CDR3 ends, so the germline J gene completes it. The rearrangement joins TRBV10-2 to TRBJ2-1, with 8 bases that match TRBD1. Trimming took 9 bases from V and 9 from J; bases not matched to a gene: 13. Germline lookup yields CDR1 WSHSY and CDR2 SAAADI. The CDR3 has 14 amino acids. The CDR3 sequence is CARPRDRYSPEQFF. The covered CDR3 bases are TGCGCCAGGCCCCGGGACAGGTACAGTCCTGAG.

This clone was observed at least ten times. The CDR3 end is not reached by the read, which stops 3 residues before it; the germline J gene fills it in. The chain uses TRBV6-1 and TRBJ1-2, with D perhaps matching TRBD1 (5 bases). The CDR3 is made up of 14 amino acids. The germline V gene has CDR1 MNHNS and CDR2 SASEGT. Trimming took 4 bases from V and 2 from J, leaving 11 bases between them. The CDR3 region is CASSAGGGNYGYTF. The CDR3 DNA, read in part, is TGTGCCAGCAGTGCCGGTGGGGGGAACTATGGC.

Many counts were recorded for this clone. The read stops 3 residues short of the end of the CDR3; the missing end is completed from the germline J gene. This chain links TRBV5-4 with TRBJ2-5, with TRBD2 identical over 9 bases. Germline lookup yields CDR1 SGHNT and CDR2 YYREEE (reference sequence). The V segment lost 0 bases and the J segment 5 bases; nucleotides outside the gene matches: 2. There are 14 residues in the CDR3. CDR3 region: CASSLASGMETQYF. The covered CDR3 bases are TGTGCCAGCAGCTTGGCTAGCGGGATGGAGACC. Drawing the rest from reference TRBV5-4 and TRBJ2-5, the complete variable domain is ETGVTQSPTHLIKTRGQQVTLRCSSQSGHNTVSWYQQALGQGPQFIFQYYREEENGRGNFPPRFSGLQFPNYSSELNVNALELDDSALYLCASSLASGMETQYFGPGTRLLVL.

This clone was picked up many times. The read terminates 3 residues before the CDR3 end, so the remaining end is supplied by the germline J gene. The rearrangement links TRBV19 to TRBJ2-2; TRBD1 agrees at 8 bases. Germline V gene lookup returns CDR1 LNHDA and CDR2 SQIVND (reference sequence). V shed 7 bases and J 0 bases; nucleotides not matched to a gene: 10. The CDR3 contains 17 residues. The DNA read from the CDR3 is TGTGCCAGTAAAAAGTGGGTGACAGGGGCGAACACCGGGGAG. It translates to CASKKWVTGANTGE. The entire CDR3 protein is CASKKWVTGANTGELFF.

As to this clone: The CDR3 goes on 3 residues after the read ends, and that part is filled in from the germline J gene. The chain carries TRBV7-6 and TRBJ1-1, with D perhaps matching TRBD1 (6 bases). The CDR3 sequence is 14 residues long. V was cut by 4 bases and J by 7 bases, with 16 bases left in between. CDR1 and CDR2 (germline): SGHVS, FNYEAQ. CDR3 region: CASSSQFGGNEAFF. The sequenced part of the CDR3 DNA is TGTGCCAGCAGCTCCCAGTTTGGGGGCAATGAA.

This clone was observed many times. The read ends 3 residues early relative to the CDR3; the germline J gene fills the gap. The chain combines TRBV19 with TRBJ2-3; TRBD1 is a possible D gene (6 bases). V lost 7 bases and J 2 bases, leaving 13 bases between the germline ends. Germline loops: CDR1 LNHDA, CDR2 SQIVND (reference sequence). The CDR3 is 14 residues long. CDR3 DNA, as far as it was read: TGTGCCAGTAAGAACAGGGAGATCACAGATACG. This encodes CASKNREITDT. The CDR3 reads in full as CASKNREITDTQYF.

At least ten counts were recorded for this clone. The CDR3 region is CASSPSPSTDTQYF. CDR3 bases read: TGTGCCAGCTCACCTAGCCCTAGCACAGATACG. The gene calls are TRBV18 and TRBJ2-3, with no clear D. The missing CDR3 end, 3 residues past where the read stops, is filled in from the germline J gene. V lost 3 bases to trimming and J lost 0 bases, with 7 bases between them. Germline loops: CDR1 KGHSH, CDR2 LQKENI. The CDR3 covers 14 residues.

This clone came up many times. The sequenced fragment ends 3 residues before the CDR3 boundary, so the rest is inferred from the germline J gene. This rearrangement joins TRBV5-1 to TRBJ2-3; 8 bases map to TRBD2. The CDR3 length is 17 residues. Germline V CDR1 and CDR2: SGHRS, YFSETQ. The trim removed 0 bases at V and 1 base at J, leaving 7 bases unmatched. The CDR3 spells CASSLGVGGGGTDTQYF. Partial CDR3 DNA: TGCGCCAGCAGCTTGGGGGTCGGGGGGGGCGGCACAGATACG.

This clone was observed a handful of times. The sequenced fragment ends 3 residues before the CDR3 boundary, so the rest is inferred from the germline J gene. The V and J genes are TRBV20-1 and TRBJ2-5; 16 positions agree with TRBD2. This CDR3 spans 15 amino acids. The germline V gene has CDR1 DFQATT and CDR2 SNEGSKA (reference sequence). Germline trimming cut 1 base from V and 5 bases from J; bases unmatched to any gene: 1. The CDR3 DNA, read in part, is TGCAGTGCTAGAGGGGGACTAGCGGGGGGGGAGACC. Its translation is CSARGGLAGGET. The whole CDR3 protein reads CSARGGLAGGETQYF.

This clone was seen ten or more times. Partial CDR3 DNA: TGTGCCAGCAGCTTAGGAACTTTGACTGAA. This codes for CASSLGTLTE. The whole CDR3 is CASSLGTLTEAFF. This rearrangement joins TRBV7-9 to TRBJ1-1, with unresolved D. From the germline J gene comes the end of the CDR3, since the read stops 3 residues before it. The CDR3 has 13 amino acids. Per germline, CDR1 SEHNR and CDR2 FQNEAQ (reference sequence). V shed 1 base and J shed 5 bases, with 8 bases lying between them.

This clone was seen at least ten times. The CDR3 DNA, read in part, is TGCAGTGCTAGCGGACGGGGGGGGAACACCGGGGAG. Translating it yields CSASGRGGNTGE. The CDR3, in full, reads CSASGRGGNTGELFF. The rearrangement uses TRBV20-1 and TRBJ2-2; 8 bases align to TRBD2. Sequencing ends 3 residues short of the CDR3 end; the germline J gene provides the rest. In germline, CDR1 is DFQATT, CDR2 SNEGSKA (reference sequence). The CDR3 length is 15 residues. The trim removed 3 bases at V and 1 base at J, leaving 4 bases unmatched.

At least ten counts were recorded for this clone. The read is 3 residues too short to cover the CDR3 end, so that end is filled in from the germline J gene. The chain uses TRBV5-6 and TRBJ2-1; TRBD2 aligns across 8 bases. CDR1 is SGHDT and CDR2 is YYEEEE in the germline V gene. The CDR3 loop spans 13 amino acids. V dropped 4 bases and J dropped 8; count of bases not matched to a gene: 5. The CDR3 region is CASSPGGVYEQFF. CDR3 bases read: TGTGCCAGCAGCCCGGGGGGGGTTTATGAG.

In its sample, this clone was seen many times. The read ends 3 residues early relative to the CDR3; the germline J gene fills the gap. The J gene is TRBJ2-1, the V gene TRBV20-1, with TRBD2 matching over 12 bases. Per the germline V gene, CDR1 is DFQATT and CDR2 is SNEGSKA (reference sequence). Trimming cost V 6 bases and J 2 bases; bases outside gene matches: 14. The CDR3 has 18 residues. The CDR3 sequence: CSATLAGGPLGAYNEQFF. Partial CDR3 DNA: TGCAGTGCAACTCTAGCGGGGGGGCCCTTGGGGGCCTACAATGAG.

This clone was observed a few times. The read terminates 3 residues ahead of where the CDR3 ends, so the germline J gene completes it. The chain employs TRBV18 and TRBJ2-2; 8 nucleotides line up with TRBD1. Unmatched junction bases numbered 12, after V lost 11 bases and J lost 4 bases. This CDR3 has 15 residues. Germline-derived CDR1 and CDR2 are KGHSH and LQKENI. Incomplete CDR3 DNA: TGTGCCTCCAGGGGGGACAGGAGTCCCACCGGGGAG. Protein product: CASRGDRSPTGE. The entire CDR3 protein reads CASRGDRSPTGELFF.

This clone was recorded many times. With the read ending 3 residues before the CDR3 end, the germline J gene is used to fill in that end. The chain links TRBV6-4 to TRBJ2-2, with D perhaps TRBD2 (6 bases). Trimming cost V 7 bases and J 3 bases, with 12 bases left between them. This CDR3 region has 14 residues. The germline gives CDR1 MRHNA, CDR2 SNTAGT. The CDR3 DNA, read in part, is TGTGCCAGCAAAAAACTAGCAGACACCGGGGAG. Its protein is CASKKLADTGE. The entire CDR3 protein reads CASKKLADTGELFF.

This clone was counted at least ten times. The read is 3 residues too short to cover the CDR3 end, so that end is filled in from the germline J gene. J is TRBJ1-1 and V is TRBV5-1, with a possible D match to TRBD1 (6 bases). V dropped 5 bases and J dropped 7 bases, with 18 bases sitting between them. The CDR3 totals 14 residues. Germline CDR1 SGHRS, CDR2 YFSETQ. Incomplete CDR3 DNA: TGCGCCAGCAGTCCCAAACAGGGAGGTCGTGAA. It codes for CASSPKQGGRE. The entire CDR3 is CASSPKQGGREAFF.

This clone was counted many times. The read comes to an end 3 residues before the CDR3 does, leaving the germline J gene to fill in the end. This chain connects TRBV19 to TRBJ1-4, with D possibly TRBD1 on 5 matching bases. Germline V gene lookup returns CDR1 LNHDA and CDR2 SQIVND (reference sequence). There are 12 residues in the CDR3. The CDR3: CASSSGTSKLFF. Partial CDR3 DNA: TGTGCCAGTAGTTCCGGGACTTCTAAA.

This clone was detected many times. Coverage ceases 3 residues before the CDR3 finishes, and the germline J gene fills in the end. This chain links TRBV7-9 with TRBJ2-7, with D tentatively TRBD1 (6 bases). V was clipped by 5 bases and J by 3 bases, with 11 bases between them. CDR3 size: 13 residues. CDR1 and CDR2 (germline): SEHNR, FQNEAQ (reference sequence). CDR3 residues: CASSKTGSYEQYF. CDR3 DNA, as far as it was read: TGTGCCAGCAGCAAGACAGGCAGCTACGAG.

This clone was recorded a few times. The CDR3 is cut off 3 residues early in the read; its end comes from the germline J gene. V is TRBV29-1 and J is TRBJ2-7, with unresolved D. V was cut by 4 bases and J by 5 bases, with 9 bases left in between. CDR1 and CDR2 from the germline V gene are SQVTM and ANQGSEA. The CDR3 extends over 11 amino acids. CDR3 DNA, as far as it was read: TGCAGCGTTGCGAGTGCGGACGAG. Its translation is CSVASADE. The CDR3 as a whole reads CSVASADEQYF.

Comment on this clone: The CDR3 extends 3 residues past the end of the read, so its final part is completed from the germline J gene. V and J are TRBV10-2 and TRBJ1-5; 8 bases align to TRBD1. Germline V gene data show CDR1 as WSHSY and CDR2 as SAAADI. The CDR3 length is 15 residues. Losses at the gene ends were 2 bases for V and 2 bases for J; bases not matched to a gene: 2. The CDR3 DNA, read in part, is TGCGCCAGCAGTGAGGGACAGGGAGGCAATCAGCCC. Its translation is CASSEGQGGNQP. The whole CDR3 reads CASSEGQGGNQPQHF.

This clone has ten or more counts. The read comes to an end 3 residues before the CDR3 does, leaving the germline J gene to fill in the end. The chain couples TRBV28 to TRBJ2-7; D is undetermined. Germline CDR1 is MDHEN and CDR2 is SYDVKM. The CDR3 consists of 11 residues. Trimming left V 5 bases short and J 3 bases short, with 5 bases between. The CDR3 reads CASSAIYEQYF. CDR3 DNA, as far as it was read: TGTGCCAGCAGTGCGATCTACGAG.

This clone was seen at least ten times. The missing CDR3 end, 3 residues past where the read stops, is filled in from the germline J gene. The chain has TRBV2 and TRBJ1-5, with 7 bases that match TRBD1. Per germline, CDR1 SNHLY and CDR2 FYNNEI. V lost 5 bases, J lost 5 bases, and 3 bases stayed unmatched. The CDR3 sequence is 13 residues long. CDR3 protein: CASSLQGYQPQHF. The CDR3 DNA, read in part, is TGTGCCAGCAGTTTACAGGGGTATCAGCCC.

This clone was seen ten or more times. The observed sequence ends 3 residues before the CDR3 terminus, with the missing tail filled in from the germline J gene. The genes are TRBV2 and TRBJ2-7; maybe TRBD1 (7 bases). The CDR3 is 14 amino acids. Looked up from germline, CDR1 is SNHLY and CDR2 is FYNNEI. V lost 1 base, J lost 5 bases, and 12 bases lay in between. CDR3 DNA (partial): TGTGCCAGCAGTGAAGGCAGGGGGGTAAACGAG. It yields the protein CASSEGRGVNE. The complete CDR3 reads CASSEGRGVNEQYF.

Many counts were recorded for this clone. The read ends 3 residues before the CDR3 terminus; that terminus is restored from the germline J gene. The chain is built from TRBV5-1 and TRBJ2-3; 7 positions match TRBD1. The CDR3 consists of 14 residues. Germline V gives CDR1 SGHRS, CDR2 YFSETQ. V lost 4 bases to trimming and J lost 3 bases; unmatched junction nucleotides: 5. The CDR3 here is CASSRQGGTDTQYF. CDR3 DNA, as far as it was read: TGCGCCAGCAGCCGACAGGGCGGGACAGATACG.

This clone has at least ten counts. The read terminates 3 residues before the CDR3 end, so the remaining end is supplied by the germline J gene. The J gene is TRBJ2-3, the V gene TRBV5-1, with 11 bases fitting TRBD2. CDR3 length: 18 amino acids. Germline V gene data show CDR1 as SGHRS and CDR2 as YFSETQ. With 2 bases clipped from V and 0 bases from J, the junction kept 8 bases outside the gene matches. This CDR3 reads CASSFTLAGGTSTDTQYF. CDR3 bases read: TGCGCCAGCAGCTTCACCCTAGCGGGGGGCACTAGCACAGATACG.

This clone was seen at least ten times. The read is 3 residues too short to cover the CDR3 end, so that end is filled in from the germline J gene. This chain connects TRBV5-1 to TRBJ1-1, with TRBD1 matching over 7 bases. V was clipped by 0 bases and J by 0 bases; unmatched bases: 5. The CDR3 length is 16 residues. The germline V gene has CDR1 SGHRS and CDR2 YFSETQ. Partial CDR3 DNA: TGCGCCAGCAGCTTGGGGCAGGGGGGCATGAACACTGAA. Translated: CASSLGQGGMNTE. The full CDR3 protein reads CASSLGQGGMNTEAFF.

On this clone itself: The read falls 3 residues short of the CDR3 end, and the missing part is taken from the germline J gene. This chain links TRBV19 with TRBJ2-1; 10 bases agree with TRBD2. Trimming cost V 1 base and J 9 bases; bases outside gene matches: 6. Germline-derived CDR1 and CDR2 are LNHDA and SQIVND (reference sequence). The CDR3 loop spans 15 amino acids. The CDR3 here is CASSIASGRGSEQFF. CDR3 DNA (partial): TGTGCCAGTAGTATAGCTAGCGGGAGAGGAAGTGAG. Supplemented by reference TRBV19 and TRBJ2-1, the full variable domain reads DGGITQSPKYLFRKEGQNVTLSCEQNLNHDAMYWYRQDPGQGLRLIYYSQIVNDFQKGDIAEGYSVSREKKESFPLTVTSAQKNPTAFYLCASSIASGRGSEQFFGPGTRLTVL.

Ten or more counts support this clone. The observed sequence ends 3 residues before the CDR3 terminus, with the missing tail filled in from the germline J gene. This rearrangement joins TRBV2 to TRBJ2-2, with a tentative D call TRBD1 (6 bases). The V and J ends lost 1 base and 1 base respectively, with 7 bases between them. Germline CDR1 and CDR2: SNHLY and FYNNEI. The CDR3 has 15 amino acids. CDR3 DNA, as far as it was read: TGTGCCAGCAGTGAAGAACAGGGGAACACCGGGGAG. Amino acids: CASSEEQGNTGE. The entire CDR3 reads CASSEEQGNTGELFF.